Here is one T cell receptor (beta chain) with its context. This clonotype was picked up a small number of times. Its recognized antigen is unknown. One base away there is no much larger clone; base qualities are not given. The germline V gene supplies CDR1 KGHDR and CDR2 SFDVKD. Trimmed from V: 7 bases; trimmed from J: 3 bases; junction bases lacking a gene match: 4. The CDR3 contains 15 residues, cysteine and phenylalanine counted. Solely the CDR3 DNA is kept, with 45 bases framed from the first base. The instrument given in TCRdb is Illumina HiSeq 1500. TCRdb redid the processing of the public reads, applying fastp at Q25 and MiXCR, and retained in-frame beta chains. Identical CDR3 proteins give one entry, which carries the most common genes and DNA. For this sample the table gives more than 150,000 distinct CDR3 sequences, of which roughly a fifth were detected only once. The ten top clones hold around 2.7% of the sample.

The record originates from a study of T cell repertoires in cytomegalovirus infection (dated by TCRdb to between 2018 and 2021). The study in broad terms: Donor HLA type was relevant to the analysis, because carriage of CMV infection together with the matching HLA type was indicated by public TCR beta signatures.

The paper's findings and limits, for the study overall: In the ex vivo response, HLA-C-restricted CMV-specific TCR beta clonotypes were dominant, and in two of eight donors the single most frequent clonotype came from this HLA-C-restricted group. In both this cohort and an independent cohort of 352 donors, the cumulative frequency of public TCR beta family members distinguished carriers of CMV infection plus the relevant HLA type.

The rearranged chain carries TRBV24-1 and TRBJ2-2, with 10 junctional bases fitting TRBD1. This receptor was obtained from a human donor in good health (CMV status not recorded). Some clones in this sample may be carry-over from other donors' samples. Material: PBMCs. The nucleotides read TGTGCCACCAGGCGGGACAGGGGTGACACCGGGGAGCTGTTTTTT. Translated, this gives CATRRDRGDTGELFF.